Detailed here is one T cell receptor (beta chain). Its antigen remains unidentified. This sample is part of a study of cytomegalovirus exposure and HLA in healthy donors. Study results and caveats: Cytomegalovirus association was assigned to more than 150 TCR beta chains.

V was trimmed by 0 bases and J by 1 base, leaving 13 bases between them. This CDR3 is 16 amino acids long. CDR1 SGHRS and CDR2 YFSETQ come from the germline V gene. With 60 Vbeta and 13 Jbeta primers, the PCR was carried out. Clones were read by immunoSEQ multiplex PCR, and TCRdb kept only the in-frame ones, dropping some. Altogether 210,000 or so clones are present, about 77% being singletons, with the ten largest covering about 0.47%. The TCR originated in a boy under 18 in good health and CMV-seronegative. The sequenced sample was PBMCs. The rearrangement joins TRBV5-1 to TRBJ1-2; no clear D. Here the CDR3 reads CASSLGPTQSNYGYTF. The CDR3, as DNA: TGCGCCAGCAGCTTGGGCCCTACACAGAGTAACTATGGCTACACCTTC. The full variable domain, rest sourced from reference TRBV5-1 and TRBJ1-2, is KAGVTQTPRYLIKTRGQQVTLSCSPISGHRSVSWYQQTPGQGLQFLFEYFSETQRNKGNFPGRFSGRQFSNSRSEMNVSTLELGDSALYLCASSLGPTQSNYGYTFGSGTRLTVV.